Below, 8 T cell receptor beta chains from the same sample are listed, as sequenced in a study of T cell responses to AZD1222 COVID-19 vaccine. The protocol was immunoSEQ multiplex PCR, while the TCRdb copy is restricted to in-frame clones and leaves out a portion. Of roughly 100,000 clones in the sample, 90% were seen once. Source: peripheral blood, taken on day 0 of AZD1222 vaccination. All receptors come from an adult in good health.

This chain joins TRBV3-1 (or the pseudogene TRBV3-2) and TRBJ1-3; D ambiguous. CDR1 LGHDT and CDR2 YNNKEL come from the germline V gene (reference sequence). Trimming removed 0 bases at V and 3 bases at J, with 12 bases between. CDR3 length: 16 amino acids. The CDR3 sequence: CASSQESARLGNTIYF. The CDR3 DNA reads as TGTGCCAGCAGCCAAGAATCCGCAAGACTTGGAAACACCATATATTTT.

The rearrangement joins TRBV5-8 to TRBJ1-5, with a tentative D call TRBD1 (5 bases). V lost 4 bases and J lost 8, with 16 bases in between. Germline CDR1 and CDR2: SGHTS and YDEGEE. The CDR3 spans 14 residues. The CDR3 nucleotides are TGTGCCAGCAGCCACCGACGGGCCAGGGAGCCCCAGCATTTT. It yields the protein CASSHRRAREPQHF.

V gene TRBV5-5 combines with J gene TRBJ1-5; no clear D. CDR1 is SGHKS and CDR2 is YYEKEE in the germline V gene (reference sequence). The CDR3 has 12 amino acids. V was clipped by 1 base and J by 10 bases, with 9 bases between them. The CDR3 sequence: CASSLSVGPQHF. CDR3 sequence (DNA): TGTGCCAGCAGCTTGAGCGTCGGTCCCCAGCATTTT.

The chain links TRBV12-3 or TRBV12-4 to TRBJ1-4; no clear D. This CDR3 comprises 13 residues. V was shortened by 5 bases and J by 5 bases, with 9 bases between the two germline ends. Here the CDR3 DNA reads TGTGCCAGCAGTCAACGTCCGAATGAAAAACTGTTTTTT. Translation: CASSQRPNEKLFF.

The chain couples TRBV6-5 to TRBJ2-4; 10 bases line up with TRBD1. Germline lookup yields CDR1 MNHEY and CDR2 SVGAGI. J gave up 7 bases and V 4 bases, and 4 bases lay outside the gene matches. The CDR3 is 14 amino acids. CDR3 DNA sequence: TGTGCCAGCAGTTCGACAGGGGGCCAGAACATTCAGTACTTC. It codes for CASSSTGGQNIQYF.

J is TRBJ1-4 and V is TRBV3-1 (or the pseudogene TRBV3-2); 7 bases align to TRBD1. V was clipped by 4 bases and J by 0 bases; unmatched bases: 11. This CDR3 is 18 amino acids long. Germline values: CDR1 LGHDT, CDR2 YNNKEL (reference sequence). In DNA, the CDR3 is TGTGCCAGCAGCCGACAGACCCCCGGGACAGCAACTAATGAAAAACTGTTTTTT. It translates to CASSRQTPGTATNEKLFF.

The chain carries TRBV3-1 (or the pseudogene TRBV3-2) and TRBJ2-1, with TRBD2 matching 12 bases. The CDR3 has 17 amino acids. The ends lost 4 bases at V and 6 bases at J; junction bases unmatched: 10. Germline V gene sequence: CDR1 LGHDT, CDR2 YNNKEL (reference sequence). CDR3 sequence: CASSPRTSGVSVNEQFF. As DNA, the CDR3 is TGTGCCAGCAGCCCTCGGACTAGCGGGGTATCAGTCAATGAGCAGTTCTTC.

The chain couples TRBV10-3 to TRBJ1-5; the D is unclear. The CDR3 covers 13 residues. Trimming stripped 2 bases from V and 0 bases from J, with 2 bases between. Germline values: CDR1 ENHRY, CDR2 SYGVKD. The CDR3 DNA reads as TGTGCCATCAGTGAGAATAGCAATCAGCCCCAGCATTTT. Translating it yields CAISENSNQPQHF.